The entry below gives a single T cell receptor (beta chain) sequence along with its context. The antigen remains unidentified. Sorted subsets were amplified in replicate PCRs using around 0.2 ug DNA, 30,000 to 35,000 T cell genomes. Profiling relied on immunoSEQ multiplex PCR, and the TCRdb table lists in-frame clones only, not all of them. The profile shows 2 million to 2.5 million clones, approximately 96% of them singletons. This specimen belongs to a study of shared clonotypes between healthy human individuals. Per germline, CDR1 GTSNPN and CDR2 SVGIG (reference sequence). Trimming removed 3 bases at V and 0 bases at J, with 9 bases between. CDR3 size: 14 residues. Regarding the study as a whole: Naive subsets generally had larger estimated richness than memory subsets. A few donors had approximately 4.6% of their naive CD4 clonotypes in common.

Each of the donors was a healthy adult who was HIV-negative and had not had a recent acute infection or vaccination. Sequenced material: naive CD4+ T cells sorted from blood. Subset reported: CD45RA+ positively selected. The sequence derives from a man younger than 35 in good health. V gene TRBV30 combines with J gene TRBJ1-5; the D is unclear. This CDR3 is CAWSAVNSNQPQHF. DNA for the CDR3: TGTGCCTGGAGCGCGGTCAATAGCAATCAGCCCCAGCATTTT.